The clone carrying this TCR beta chain was counted only a few times. The data are from a study of response to subunit inactivated influenza vaccine. A single record per CDR3 protein comes from TCRdb applying MiXCR to the RT-PCR reads. The repertoire holds about 530,000 distinct CDR3 sequences, with over 10% as singletons. The germline V gene has CDR1 SGDLS and CDR2 YYNGEE. CDR3 length: 15 amino acids. The V end lost 0 bases, the J end lost 4 bases, and 12 bases lay between the germline ends. The chain couples TRBV9 to TRBJ2-3; D is possibly TRBD1 (6 bases). Material: PBMCs from blood, obtained roughly 45 days after vaccination. The source is a man aged 50 or older who received an inactivated influenza vaccine. The DNA of the CDR3 is TGTGCCAGCAGCGTAGAGGCAGGGGACCCAGATACGCAGTATTTT. Amino acids: CASSVEAGDPDTQYF.